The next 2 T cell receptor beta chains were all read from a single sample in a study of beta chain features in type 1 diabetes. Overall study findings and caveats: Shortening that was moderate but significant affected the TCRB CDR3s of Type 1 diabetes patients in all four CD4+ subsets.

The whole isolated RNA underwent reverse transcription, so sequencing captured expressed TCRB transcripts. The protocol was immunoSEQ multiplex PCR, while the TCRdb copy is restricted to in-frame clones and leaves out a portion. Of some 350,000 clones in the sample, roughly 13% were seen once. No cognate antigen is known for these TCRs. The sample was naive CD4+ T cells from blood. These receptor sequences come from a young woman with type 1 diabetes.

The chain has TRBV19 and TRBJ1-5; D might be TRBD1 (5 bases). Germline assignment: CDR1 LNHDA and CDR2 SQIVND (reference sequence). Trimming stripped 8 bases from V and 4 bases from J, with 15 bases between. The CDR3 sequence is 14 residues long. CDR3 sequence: CASAWRDLNQPQHF. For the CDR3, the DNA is TGTGCCAGTGCGTGGCGGGACCTAAATCAGCCCCAGCATTTT.

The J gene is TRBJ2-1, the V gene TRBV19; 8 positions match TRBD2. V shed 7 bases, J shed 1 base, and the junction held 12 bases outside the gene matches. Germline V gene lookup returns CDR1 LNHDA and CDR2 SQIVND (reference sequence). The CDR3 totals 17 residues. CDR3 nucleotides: TGTGCCAGTACCAATACCGGGACTAGGTTATCCTACAATGAGCAGTTCTTC. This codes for CASTNTGTRLSYNEQFF. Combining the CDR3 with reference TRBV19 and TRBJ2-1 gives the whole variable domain DGGITQSPKYLFRKEGQNVTLSCEQNLNHDAMYWYRQDPGQGLRLIYYSQIVNDFQKGDIAEGYSVSREKKESFPLTVTSAQKNPTAFYLCASTNTGTRLSYNEQFFGPGTRLTVL.